Each of the 25 T cell receptor beta chains below was sequenced from the same sample in a study of molecular identifiers for immune sequencing clone quantification. TCRdb redid the calling of the PCR reads with MiXCR, one entry per CDR3 protein. Of some 580,000 distinct CDR3 sequences in the sample, roughly 23% are singletons; the top ten hold 0.78%. The sample comprised naive CD8+ T cells from blood, with Jurkat cell RNA spiked in. Subset of the sample: FACS-sorted CD8+CD4-CCR7+CD45RA+ naive T cells. All receptors come from a human donor in good health. Some libraries in this study had Jurkat cell RNA spiked in.

This clonotype turned up a few times. J is TRBJ1-5 and V is TRBV6-2 or TRBV6-3; no definite D call. Trimming cost V 0 bases and J 7 bases, with 7 bases left between them. This CDR3 is built from 13 residues. The germline gives CDR1 MNHEY, CDR2 SVGEGT. CDR3 DNA sequence: TGTGCCAGCAGTTACTCGTTCCCCCAGCCCCAGCATTTT. Its protein product is CASSYSFPQPQHF.

Notes on this clonotype: One end of the junction is discordant with germline, which a read error may explain. V usage is TRBV7-6 and J usage is TRBJ2-7; the D gene is possibly TRBD1 (8 bases). The CDR3 runs 15 residues. Germline loops: CDR1 SGHVS, CDR2 FNYEAQ. CDR3 sequence: CASSYDRGLSYEQHF. CDR3 DNA: TGTGCCAGCAGTTATGACAGGGGACTATCCTACGAGCAGCACTTC.

The sample holds one count of this clonotype. At one end, the junction sequence differs from germline, possibly due to a read error. This chain links TRBV9 with TRBJ2-2; 7 bases match TRBD1. The CDR3 loop spans 15 amino acids. Per the germline V gene, CDR1 is SGDLS and CDR2 is YYNGEE. The CDR3 here is CAISEWDSKTGELFF. The CDR3, as DNA: TGTGCCATCAGCGAATGGGACAGCAAAACCGGGGAGCTGTTTTTT. The full variable domain, its missing parts supplied by reference TRBV9 and TRBJ2-2, is DSGVTQTPKHLITATGQRVTLRCSPRSGDLSVYWYQQSLDQGLQFLIQYYNGEERAKGNILERFSAQQFPDLHSELNLSSLELGDSALYFCAISEWDSKTGELFFGEGSRLTVL.

A few counts support this clonotype. The chain recombines TRBV18 with TRBJ2-7, with 13 bases aligning to TRBD2. CDR1 and CDR2 from the germline V gene are KGHSH and LQKENI. V was pared by 0 bases and J by 9 bases, with 8 bases of the junction left unmatched. The CDR3 spans 16 residues. The CDR3 loop is CASSPPGGTSGIGQYF. CDR3 nucleotide sequence: TGTGCCAGCTCACCACCGGGCGGGACTAGCGGGATAGGGCAGTACTTC.

The rearrangement uses TRBV6-2 or TRBV6-3 and TRBJ1-3, with 8 bases matching TRBD1. The CDR3 covers 16 residues. V shed 5 bases and J 2 bases; nucleotides not matched to a gene: 8. Germline assignment: CDR1 MNHEY and CDR2 SVGEGT. CDR3 DNA sequence: TGTGCCAGCAGTGAACCGACAGGGGAGGCTGGAAACACCATATATTTT. It codes for CASSEPTGEAGNTIYF.

This clonotype was detected ten times or more. J is TRBJ2-7 and V is TRBV4-3; 7 positions match TRBD1. J lost 4 bases, V lost 0 bases, and 0 bases had no gene match. This CDR3 contains 13 residues. Looked up from germline, CDR1 is LGHNA and CDR2 is YSLEER. CDR3 nucleotide sequence: TGCGCCAGCAGCCAAGAACAGGGGTACGAGCAGTACTTC. It encodes CASSQEQGYEQYF.

V usage is TRBV4-1 and J usage is TRBJ2-7; unclear D gene. The CDR3 length is 13 residues. V was clipped by 2 bases and J by 3 bases, with 8 bases between them. Germline CDR1 is MGHRA and CDR2 is YSYEKL. The CDR3: CASSQHDSYEQYF. The DNA of the CDR3 is TGCGCCAGCAGCCAACATGATAGCTACGAGCAGTACTTC.

In this sample, this clonotype turned up many times. At one boundary the junction diverges from the germline segment, which might be a read error. The V and J genes are TRBV27 and TRBJ1-1; a possible D gene is TRBD1 (6 bases). CDR1 is MNHEY and CDR2 is SMNVEV in the germline V gene (reference sequence). This CDR3 is 12 amino acids long. CDR3 region: CASSLTGTEAFF. Here the CDR3 DNA reads TGCGCCAGCAGCCTGACAGGCACTGAAGCTTTCTTT.

This clonotype occurred many times. This chain joins TRBV20-1 and TRBJ2-7; a possible D gene is TRBD2 (6 bases). Germline CDR1 DFQATT, CDR2 SNEGSKA (reference sequence). The CDR3 consists of 15 residues. V lost 1 base to trimming and J lost 0 bases, with 13 bases between them. The CDR3 DNA reads TGCAGTGCTAGAGGTCCTAGCGACAGCTCCTACGAGCAGTACTTC. The encoded protein is CSARGPSDSSYEQYF.

Many counts were recorded for this clonotype. J is TRBJ1-1 and V is TRBV12-5; TRBD1 might be the D (5 bases). Looked up from germline, CDR1 is LGHNT and CDR2 is FRNRAP. There are 13 residues in the CDR3. V dropped 2 bases and J dropped 6 bases, with 10 bases sitting between them. The CDR3 loop reads CASGLPGSPEAFF. CDR3 sequence (DNA): TGTGCTAGTGGTTTGCCAGGGTCCCCTGAAGCTTTCTTT.

This clonotype was detected ten times or more. This chain joins TRBV7-6 and TRBJ2-5; D is uncertain. CDR1 is SGHVS and CDR2 is FNYEAQ in the germline V gene. The ends were cut back, 3 bases at V and 2 bases at J, with 16 bases in the middle. The CDR3 length is 16 residues. The CDR3 loop reads CASSFAGLPAQETQYF. The CDR3, as DNA: TGTGCCAGCAGCTTTGCCGGGTTGCCGGCACAAGAGACCCAGTACTTC.

On this clonotype: Mismatch with germline at one junction end may stem from a read error. The J gene is TRBJ2-5, the V gene TRBV24-1, with unresolved D. Germline V gene sequence: CDR1 KGHDR, CDR2 SFDVKD. This CDR3 is built from 14 residues. The CDR3, as DNA: TGTGCCACCAGTGATTTCCACAAGCAAGAGACCCTGTACTTC. Protein: CATSDFHKQETLYF.

In the case of this clonotype: A much larger clone lies one base from this, so it may be a read error. The chain recombines TRBV7-2 with TRBJ2-7, with 9 bases matching TRBD2. Germline lookup yields CDR1 SGHTA and CDR2 FQGNSA. The J segment lost 9 bases and the V segment lost 3 bases, leaving 15 bases of the junction unmatched. The length of the CDR3 is 16 residues. The CDR3 here is CASSLPPGLAPTAQYF. The CDR3 DNA sequence: TGTGCCAGCAGCTTGCCCCCGGGACTAGCCCCCACCGCGCAGTACTTC.

The rearrangement uses TRBV29-1 and TRBJ2-2, with D possibly being TRBD2 (6 bases). Germline V lookup: CDR1 SQVTM, CDR2 ANQGSEA. The V gene lost 4 bases and the J gene lost 6 bases, with 18 bases spanning the gap. CDR3 length: 15 residues. The DNA for the CDR3 is TGCAGCGTTGTGGGGTGGTCTGGGGAGGCCGGGGAGCTGTTTTTT. Encoded protein: CSVVGWSGEAGELFF.

This clonotype was seen more than once but under ten times. V and J are TRBV30 and TRBJ1-5; D remains ambiguous. The CDR3 length is 15 residues. Germline V gene lookup returns CDR1 GTSNPN and CDR2 SVGIG (reference sequence). Deletions cut 0 bases from V and 6 bases from J, with 15 bases between. The CDR3 DNA sequence: TGTGCCTGGAGTGTTGGTTCGGCCTGGGGTCAGCCCCAGCATTTT. Protein sequence: CAWSVGSAWGQPQHF.

The chain joins TRBV4-1 to TRBJ2-3; 8 bases map to TRBD1. The CDR3 runs 14 residues. CDR1 MGHRA and CDR2 YSYEKL come from the germline V gene. V lost 3 bases and J lost 4; bases outside the gene matches: 3. CDR3 sequence reads: CASSQTGEPDTQYF. The CDR3 nucleotides read TGCGCCAGCAGCCAGACAGGGGAGCCAGATACGCAGTATTTT.

In this sample, this clonotype turned up a few times. V is TRBV24-1 and J is TRBJ2-5; 8 nucleotides align to TRBD2. This CDR3 has 14 residues. Germline assignment: CDR1 KGHDR and CDR2 SFDVKD. The V gene end was trimmed by 3 bases and the J gene end by 5 bases; junction bases not matched to a gene: 4. The CDR3 sequence is CATSDTGGRETQYF. For the CDR3, the DNA is TGTGCCACCAGTGATACGGGAGGGCGGGAGACCCAGTACTTC.

This clonotype was observed at least ten times. V is TRBV7-2 and J is TRBJ2-3, with 8 nucleotides matching TRBD2. Germline V lookup: CDR1 SGHTA, CDR2 FQGNSA. V dropped 6 bases and J dropped 2; count of bases not matched to a gene: 10. This CDR3 comprises 16 residues. The CDR3 nucleotides are TGTGCCAGCAGTCCTTTAGCGGGGACGATCACAGATACGCAGTATTTT. Amino acid sequence: CASSPLAGTITDTQYF.

The sample holds many counts of this clonotype. The rearrangement links TRBV4-3 to TRBJ2-3; 7 bases are shared with TRBD2. There are 17 residues in the CDR3. Losses at the gene ends were 1 base for V and 2 bases for J; bases not matched to a gene: 9. From germline, CDR1 is LGHNA and CDR2 YSLEER. DNA for the CDR3: TGCGCCAGCAGCCAAGTTCTAGCGGAACCGCTCACAGATACGCAGTATTTT. It is translated as CASSQVLAEPLTDTQYF.

This rearrangement joins TRBV13 to TRBJ1-1, with 8 bases aligning to TRBD1. This CDR3 is 15 amino acids long. Germline V CDR1 and CDR2: PRHDT, FYEKMQ (reference sequence). The ends lost 11 bases at V and 0 bases at J; junction bases unmatched: 11. CDR3 loop: CACTYRGGMNTEAFF. The CDR3 DNA reads TGTGCCTGCACTTACAGGGGGGGGATGAACACTGAAGCTTTCTTT. Using reference TRBV13 and TRBJ1-1 for the parts outside the CDR3, the full variable domain is AAGVIQSPRHLIKEKRETATLKCYPIPRHDTVYWYQQGPGQDPQFLISFYEKMQSDKGSIPDRFSAQQFSDYHSELNMSSLELGDSALYFCACTYRGGMNTEAFFGQGTRLTVV.

A remark on this clonotype: Since a much larger clone is just one base distant, this may be a read error. The gene calls are TRBV4-1 and TRBJ1-1; 7 bases fit TRBD1. The CDR3 extends over 16 amino acids. The germline V gene encodes CDR1 MGHRA and CDR2 YSYEKL. CDR3 region: CASSQEVQGWYTEASF. Here the CDR3 DNA reads TGCGCCAGCAGCCAAGAAGTACAGGGGTGGTACACTGAAGCTTCCTTT.

The chain uses TRBV19 and TRBJ2-7; D is possibly TRBD1 (6 bases). The ends were cut back, 5 bases at V and 5 bases at J, with 19 bases in the middle. The germline V gene encodes CDR1 LNHDA and CDR2 SQIVND (reference sequence). The CDR3 loop spans 15 amino acids. The CDR3 region is CASSLSARGQNEQYF. In nucleotides, the CDR3 is TGTGCCAGTAGTTTGAGCGCCAGGGGTCAAAACGAGCAGTACTTC.

Comment on this clonotype: The CDR3 does not end in the conserved phenylalanine or tryptophan, so this is likely a read error. The chain uses TRBV15 and TRBJ2-5; D assignment may be TRBD1 or TRBD2 (5 bases each). The germline CDR1 and CDR2 sequences are LNHNV and YYDKDF (reference sequence). Trimming pared 1 base from V and 4 bases from J, leaving 7 bases between. This CDR3 contains 13 residues. The DNA of the CDR3 is TGTGCCACCAGCAGAGCGGGACGAGAGACCCAGTACCTC. Its protein is CATSRAGRETQYL.

The rearrangement uses TRBV7-9 and TRBJ2-1, with unresolved D. The CDR3 is 14 amino acids. The germline gives CDR1 SEHNR, CDR2 FQNEAQ (reference sequence). Trimming shortened V by 7 bases and J by 2 bases, and 12 bases separated the two germline ends. Here the CDR3 reads CASTNRAAYNEQFF. The CDR3 DNA is TGTGCCAGCACCAATAGGGCGGCCTACAATGAGCAGTTCTTC. The variable domain in full, completed from reference TRBV7-9 and TRBJ2-1, reads DTGVSQNPRHKITKRGQNVTFRCDPISEHNRLYWYRQTLGQGPEFLTYFQNEAQLEKSRLLSDRFSAERPKGSFSTLEIQRTEQGDSAMYLCASTNRAAYNEQFFGPGTRLTVL.

V usage is TRBV20-1 and J usage is TRBJ2-1, with a weak D call TRBD1 (6 bases). CDR1 and CDR2 from the germline V gene are DFQATT and SNEGSKA (reference sequence). The length of the CDR3 is 12 residues. V was trimmed by 3 bases and J by 7 bases, leaving 10 bases between them. CDR3 residues: CSASERGNEQFF. The CDR3 bases are TGCAGTGCTAGTGAAAGGGGGAATGAGCAGTTCTTC.